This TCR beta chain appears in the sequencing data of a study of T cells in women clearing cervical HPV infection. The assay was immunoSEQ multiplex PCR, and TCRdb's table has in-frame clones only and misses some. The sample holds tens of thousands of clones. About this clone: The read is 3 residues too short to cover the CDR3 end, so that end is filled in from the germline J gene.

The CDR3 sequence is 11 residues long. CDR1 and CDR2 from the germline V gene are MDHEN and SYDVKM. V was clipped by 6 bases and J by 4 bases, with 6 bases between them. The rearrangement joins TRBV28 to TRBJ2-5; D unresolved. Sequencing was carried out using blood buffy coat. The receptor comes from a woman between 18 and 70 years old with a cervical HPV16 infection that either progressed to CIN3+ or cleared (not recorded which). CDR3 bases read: TGTGCCAGCAGCTCCCGAGAGACC. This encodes CASSSRET. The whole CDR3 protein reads CASSSRETQYF.